Here is one TCR beta chain with its context. Its antigen remains unknown. The data are from a study of cytomegalovirus exposure and HLA in healthy donors. The study ran its PCR with 60 Vbeta and 13 Jbeta primers. Per the original data handling: In a later analysis, 80 million to 100 million unique TCR beta chains included roughly 11 million shared by two or more donors. Assay: immunoSEQ multiplex PCR; the TCRdb copy retains only in-frame clones and omits some. V and J calls and clone size follow that table, whereas D and trimming were derived from the DNA. Of roughly 190,000 clones detected, approximately 79% appear once; the ten largest clones hold 1.6%. Donors likely had unrecorded immune exposures despite being nominally healthy when sampled. Study findings and constraints: In a later analysis, HLA-C alleles had the fewest associated TCRs, DRB1 alleles the most. The classifier was said to identify cytomegalovirus status with high specificity and sensitivity.

Looked up from germline, CDR1 is MNHEY and CDR2 is SMNVEV (reference sequence). This CDR3 comprises 17 residues. Trimming removed 8 bases from V and 0 bases from J, with 20 bases in between. The chain combines TRBV27 with TRBJ1-5; TRBD1 might be the D (5 bases). The receptor comes from a woman in her late teens or twenties in good health and CMV-seronegative. The material sequenced was PBMCs. As DNA, the CDR3 is TGTGCCAGCGGTCCGGGGGGGTCGACCTCTAGCAATCAGCCCCAGCATTTT. Its translation: CASGPGGSTSSNQPQHF.